These T cell receptor beta chains were read from a single sample in a study of shared clonotypes between healthy human individuals. Produced via immunoSEQ multiplex PCR; TCRdb's table is partial and in-frame only. The repertoire consists of over a million clones, with around 97% occurring once and the leading ten covering roughly 1.2%. The sequenced sample was naive CD4+ T cells sorted from blood. The receptor source for this set is a man younger than 40 in good health. CDR3s include the opening cysteine and the closing phenylalanine or tryptophan. Each record gives: V gene, D gene, J gene, clone size, CDR3 DNA, CDR3 protein. The D gene is left open where the match is weak. Clone size is shown for a subset of rows, as once, few, many or a class of expanded clone.

>TRBV7-2|.|TRBJ2-5|.
TGTGCCAGCAGCGATCGGGGCCCTGCGACCCAGTACTTC
CASSDRGPATQYF
>TRBV5-4|.|TRBJ2-5|.
TGTGCCAGCAGCAACCCAAGGGGCCAAGGGGAGACCCAGTACTTC
CASSNPRGQGETQYF
>TRBV6-1|.|TRBJ1-2|.
TGTGCCAGCAGTGAATTCAGCTATGGCTACACCTTC
CASSEFSYGYTF
>TRBV19|.|TRBJ2-7|.
TGTGCCAGTAGTATAGAGGAGACAGACCGTGCGAAGCAGTACTTC
CASSIEETDRAKQYF
>TRBV25-1|.|TRBJ2-1|.
TGTGCCAGCAGTGTGGACTTTTACAATGAGCAGTTCTTC
CASSVDFYNEQFF
>TRBV7-9|.|TRBJ2-6|.
TGTGCCAGCAGCTTAGCGGGAGACACCGGGGCCAACGTCCTGACTTTC
CASSLAGDTGANVLTF
>TRBV5-1|TRBD2|TRBJ2-1|.
TGCGCCAGCAGCGAGGGACTAGCCGAGCAGTTCTTC
CASSEGLAEQFF
>TRBV2|.|TRBJ1-5|.
TGTGCCAGCAGTGAATTCCGAGGGAATAGCAATCAGCCCCAGCATTTT
CASSEFRGNSNQPQHF
>TRBV15|TRBD2|TRBJ2-3|.
TGTGCCACCAGAGTAGGACTAGCGGGATCGGTGGCAGATACGCAGTATTTT
CATRVGLAGSVADTQYF
>TRBV27|TRBD1|TRBJ2-5|.
TGTGCCAGCAGTCCCCGGACAGGGGCAGGGGAGACCCAGTACTTC
CASSPRTGAGETQYF
>TRBV14|.|TRBJ1-2|.
TGTGCCAGCAGCCAAGATGGGCGGCCCTATGGCTACACCTTC
CASSQDGRPYGYTF
>TRBV5-4|TRBD1|TRBJ2-5|.
TGTGCCAGCAGCTCGCGACAGGGGGGAGAGACCCAGTACTTC
CASSSRQGGETQYF
>TRBV5-6|.|TRBJ1-1|.
TGTGCCAGCAGCTTGTGGCCAGGGAATGTGAACACTGAAGCTTTCTTT
CASSLWPGNVNTEAFF
>TRBV5-1|.|TRBJ1-1|.
TGCGCCAGCAGCTTGGTATTCCAGGGACGGAGTGATGGGTTCACTGAAGCTTTCTTT
CASSLVFQGRSDGFTEAFF
>TRBV25-1|TRBD1|TRBJ2-7|.
TGTGCCAGCAGTGTTCAGGACAGGCTCATCGAGCAGTACTTC
CASSVQDRLIEQYF
>TRBV19|.|TRBJ2-6|.
TGTGCCAGTAGTCTCCGACAGTCTGGGGCCAACGTCCTGACTTTC
CASSLRQSGANVLTF
>TRBV2|TRBD1|TRBJ2-1|.
TGTGCCAGCAGTGGACAGGGGGTTAATGAAGGGCAGTTCTTC
CASSGQGVNEGQFF
>TRBV4-1|.|TRBJ1-5|.
TGCGCCAGCAGCCAAGATTGGGAGGACGGGTCCAATCAGCCCCAGCATTTT
CASSQDWEDGSNQPQHF
>TRBV28|.|TRBJ2-3|.
TGTGCCAACAGTTTAAGGCGGGCAGATACGCAGTATTTT
CANSLRRADTQYF
>TRBV9|.|TRBJ2-7|.
TGTGCCAGCAGCGTAGCTTCGGACAGCCGGGTCGGCGAGCAGTACTTC
CASSVASDSRVGEQYF
>TRBV7-8|.|TRBJ2-7|.
TGTGCCAGCACATCAAGGACGTGGGAGGAGCAGTACTTC
CASTSRTWEEQYF
>TRBV19|.|TRBJ2-7|.
TGTGCCAGTAGCCGAACAGGAGGTTCGGGGGAGCAGTACTTC
CASSRTGGSGEQYF
>TRBV14|.|TRBJ2-1|.
TGTGCCAGCAGCCCTCGCGCGGGGTTAATGACCAACAATGAGCAGTTCTTC
CASSPRAGLMTNNEQFF
>TRBV6-5|.|TRBJ1-1|.
TGTGCCAGCAGTTACTCGGGGGGCGCGGCTGAAGCTTTCTTT
CASSYSGGAAEAFF
>TRBV28|.|TRBJ2-5|.
TGTGCCAGCAGTCCAAATCGAGAGACCCAGTACTTC
CASSPNRETQYF
>TRBV7-2|TRBD1|TRBJ2-3|.
TGTGCCAGCAGCCCCGGACAGGGTAACACAGATACGCAGTATTTT
CASSPGQGNTDTQYF
>TRBV2|TRBD1|TRBJ2-7|.
TGTGCCAGCAGGACAGGGGTTGGGGTGGGGTCGAGGAAGCAGTACTTC
CASRTGVGVGSRKQYF
>TRBV5-8|.|TRBJ1-5|.
TGTGCCATCGCACCTGACCCGATATACCAGCCCCAGCATTTT
CAIAPDPIYQPQHF
>TRBV10-1|.|TRBJ2-7|.
TGCGCCAGCAGTGTTGGGAGAAACAGGGATAAAAGAAGTTGGTACGAGCAGTACTTC
CASSVGRNRDKRSWYEQYF
>TRBV4-1|TRBD1|TRBJ2-7|once
TGCGCCAGCAGTCCGGGACAGGAATACGAGCAGTACTTC
CASSPGQEYEQYF
>TRBV2|.|TRBJ1-2|.
TGTGCCAGCAGTGATCCCAGGGGCTACACCTTC
CASSDPRGYTF
>TRBV18|TRBD2|TRBJ2-7|.
TGTGCCAGCGCCCCTGGGCGGGAGCCGTACGAGCAGTACTTC
CASAPGREPYEQYF
>TRBV11-2|.|TRBJ2-1|.
TGTGCCAGCAGCTTAGTTTCAGGCGAGCAGTTCTTC
CASSLVSGEQFF
>TRBV5-6|.|TRBJ2-2|.
TGTGCCAGCAGCTCTATGGGACCCAACACCGGGGAGCTGTTTTTT
CASSSMGPNTGELFF
>TRBV11-2|TRBD2|TRBJ2-7|.
TGTGCCAGCAGTAAAGTAATGTCTGGGCTAGCGGGCATCTACGAGCAGTACTTC
CASSKVMSGLAGIYEQYF
>TRBV5-5|.|TRBJ2-3|.
TGTGCCAGCAGCTTATCAGGGTGGGGCACAGATACGCAGTATTTT
CASSLSGWGTDTQYF
>TRBV27|TRBD1|TRBJ2-7|once
TGTGCCAGCAGCTCCGGGACAGGTATTTTCTACGAGCAGTACTTC
CASSSGTGIFYEQYF
>TRBV2|.|TRBJ2-7|.
TGTGCCAGCACTCGGGGGTACGAGCAGTACTTC
CASTRGYEQYF
>TRBV18|TRBD1|TRBJ2-7|.
TGTGCCAGCTCACCACCGGGGGGGGACAGGGGTTCCTACGAGCAGTACTTC
CASSPPGGDRGSYEQYF